The 21 T cell receptor beta chains below come from one sample, sequenced in a study of shared clonotypes between healthy human individuals. The table came from immunoSEQ multiplex PCR; TCRdb's copy has only in-frame clones and leaves some out. The sample has about 2 million clones, just under 95% seen once. CD45RO-negative cells were positively selected for CCR7, leaving out terminally differentiated effector memory CD45RA+ cells. The sequencing sample was made of naive CD8+ T cells sorted from blood. Receptor source: a man aged 18-30 years in good health.

The chain joins TRBV2 to TRBJ1-2, with D possibly being TRBD1 (6 bases). Per the germline V gene, CDR1 is SNHLY and CDR2 is FYNNEI. The CDR3 is 16 amino acids. V shed 4 bases and J shed 6 bases, with 21 bases lying between them. Written as DNA, the CDR3 is TGTGCCAGCAGTGTCTCAGCAAGGGGGGCGCCTGATGGCTACACCTTC. Its protein is CASSVSARGAPDGYTF. Combining the CDR3 with reference TRBV2 and TRBJ1-2 gives the whole variable domain EPEVTQTPSHQVTQMGQEVILRCVPISNHLYFYWYRQILGQKVEFLVSFYNNEISEKSEIFDDQFSVERPDGSNFTLKIRSTKLEDSAMYFCASSVSARGAPDGYTFGSGTRLTVV.

This sequence joins TRBV5-8 and TRBJ2-5; 12 nucleotides align to TRBD2. This CDR3 region has 15 residues. V was clipped by 0 bases and J by 7 bases; unmatched bases: 4. The V gene's germline CDR1 is SGHTS and CDR2 YDEGEE. CDR3 DNA sequence: TGTGCCAGCAGCTTGGTAGGGGGACTAGCGGGGACCCAGTACTTC. It translates to CASSLVGGLAGTQYF.

The V and J genes are TRBV10-2 and TRBJ2-1; the match to TRBD2 covers 8 bases. The CDR3 has 11 residues. With V trimmed by 7 bases and J by 10 bases, 3 bases remained unmatched. Germline CDR1 reads WSHSY; CDR2 reads SAAADI. In nucleotides, the CDR3 is TGCGCCAGCACCGGGGGGGCCGAGCAGTTCTTC. Protein: CASTGGAEQFF.

The chain recombines TRBV19 with TRBJ2-5; maybe TRBD1 (6 bases). Germline assignment: CDR1 LNHDA and CDR2 SQIVND (reference sequence). V lost 5 bases to trimming and J lost 9 bases, with 28 bases between them. CDR3 size: 17 residues. In DNA form, the CDR3 reads TGTGCCAGTAGTTCCCGGACAGACCTCGCCTCCCTAGGGGCCCAGTACTTC. Translating it yields CASSSRTDLASLGAQYF.

The CDR3 sequence: CASSVGVTEYNEQFF. In DNA form, the CDR3 reads TGCGCCAGCAGCGTAGGGGTCACGGAATACAATGAGCAGTTCTTC. The V gene is TRBV4-1, the J gene TRBJ2-1; a weak D match, TRBD1 (5 bases). The CDR3 is 15 amino acids. V was cut by 5 bases and J by 4 bases, with 15 bases left in between. Per germline, CDR1 MGHRA and CDR2 YSYEKL.

The gene calls are TRBV9 and TRBJ1-6; unclear D gene. This CDR3 has 17 amino acids. V lost 0 bases and J 0 bases, leaving 10 bases between the germline ends. The germline gives CDR1 SGDLS, CDR2 YYNGEE. The CDR3 coding sequence is TGTGCCAGCAGCGTAGTACTCAGGAGCTCCTATAATTCACCCCTCCACTTT. Protein sequence: CASSVVLRSSYNSPLHF.

This clone has only a few counts. This chain links TRBV19 with TRBJ1-6; 8 nucleotides match TRBD1. CDR1 and CDR2 (germline): LNHDA, SQIVND (reference sequence). V lost 1 base, J lost 9 bases, and 5 bases stayed unmatched. The CDR3 is 15 amino acids. CDR3 in DNA: TGTGCCAGTAGTATAGGACAGGGGCTCACTTCACCCCTCCACTTT. It codes for CASSIGQGLTSPLHF.

The chain joins TRBV5-6 to TRBJ1-2; 7 bases fit TRBD1. V lost 4 bases to trimming and J lost 8 bases; unmatched junction nucleotides: 17. Germline CDR1 reads SGHDT; CDR2 reads YYEEEE. The CDR3 contains 16 residues. CDR3 sequence (DNA): TGTGCCAGCAGCAATGACGACAGGGTAACGACTTGGGGCTACACCTTC. Encoded protein: CASSNDDRVTTWGYTF. Based on the CDR3 plus reference TRBV5-6 and TRBJ1-2, the full variable domain is DAGVTQSPTHLIKTRGQQVTLRCSPKSGHDTVSWYQQALGQGPQFIFQYYEEEERQRGNFPDRFSGHQFPNYSSELNVNALLLGDSALYLCASSNDDRVTTWGYTFGSGTRLTVV.

The rearrangement uses TRBV2 and TRBJ2-3; TRBD2 agrees at 10 bases. The CDR3 loop spans 16 amino acids. V lost 5 bases to trimming and J lost 5 bases; unmatched junction nucleotides: 10. Germline CDR1 and CDR2: SNHLY and FYNNEI. In DNA form, the CDR3 reads TGTGCCAGCAGTCTCAAGCCAGCGGGGGGGATAGATACGCAGTATTTT. This sequence encodes CASSLKPAGGIDTQYF.

The chain employs TRBV5-4 and TRBJ2-7; D is possibly TRBD1 (6 bases). The germline V gene has CDR1 SGHNT and CDR2 YYREEE (reference sequence). Trimming removed 7 bases at V and 2 bases at J, with 13 bases between. The CDR3 spans 13 residues. The CDR3 DNA sequence: TGTGCCAGCCAACCACAGGGTACCTACGAGCAGTACTTC. Amino acid sequence: CASQPQGTYEQYF.

This chain links TRBV6-5 with TRBJ2-5; D unclear. CDR1 and CDR2 (germline): MNHEY, SVGAGI. V shed 0 bases and J shed 5 bases, with 10 bases lying between them. The CDR3 is 14 amino acids. The CDR3 loop is CASSYSIGLETQYF. The CDR3 DNA follows: TGTGCCAGCAGTTACTCGATTGGTCTGGAGACCCAGTACTTC.

The rearrangement uses TRBV2 and TRBJ2-7; a weak D match, TRBD2 (6 bases). The V and J ends lost 2 bases and 2 bases respectively, with 13 bases between them. The CDR3 loop spans 15 amino acids. Germline V CDR1 and CDR2: SNHLY, FYNNEI. CDR3 in DNA: TGTGCCAGCAGTGAAAAGGCAGGGACTGCCTACGAGCAGTACTTC. Translating it yields CASSEKAGTAYEQYF.

V usage is TRBV5-4 and J usage is TRBJ1-1; no reliable D call. CDR1 is SGHNT, CDR2 YYREEE, per germline (reference sequence). The V end was cut by 1 base, the J end by 3 bases, with 10 bases between. The CDR3 runs to 14 residues. CDR3 sequence: CASSLLNGYTEAFF. Written as DNA, the CDR3 is TGTGCCAGCAGCTTGTTAAATGGGTACACTGAAGCTTTCTTT.

J is TRBJ1-2 and V is TRBV2, with D possibly matching TRBD1 (5 bases). The CDR3 length is 11 residues. Per germline, CDR1 SNHLY and CDR2 FYNNEI. V dropped 3 bases and J dropped 14 bases, with 13 bases sitting between them. This CDR3 is CASSDGGDETF. DNA of the CDR3: TGTGCCAGCAGTGATGGCGGGGACGAAACCTTC.

The V and J genes are TRBV28 and TRBJ2-2, with TRBD1 matching over 10 bases. The V segment lost 3 bases and the J segment 4 bases; nucleotides outside the gene matches: 5. This CDR3 is 16 amino acids long. Germline CDR1 and CDR2: MDHEN and SYDVKM. The CDR3, as DNA: TGTGCCAGCAGTTTTGCGGACAGGGGGACCACCGGGGAGCTGTTTTTT. Protein sequence: CASSFADRGTTGELFF.

Comment on this clone: Additional DNA sequences in this sample encode the identical CDR3. The V and J genes are TRBV7-9 and TRBJ2-7; weak D call: TRBD1 (6 bases). This CDR3 is built from 13 residues. Deletions cut 6 bases from V and 2 bases from J, with 11 bases between. CDR1 and CDR2 (germline): SEHNR, FQNEAQ (reference sequence). The DNA of the CDR3 is TGTGCCAGCAGTTTCAGGGGACCCTACGAGCAGTACTTC. Protein product: CASSFRGPYEQYF.

CDR3 in amino acids: CSVDPGLAGRSSYNEQFF. The CDR3 DNA follows: TGCAGCGTAGATCCGGGACTAGCGGGGAGGAGCTCCTACAATGAGCAGTTCTTC. This chain uses TRBV29-1 with TRBJ2-1, with 13 bases matching TRBD2. The germline gives CDR1 SQVTM, CDR2 ANQGSEA. After removal of 6 bases from V and 0 bases from J, the junction contained 11 bases not matched to a gene. The CDR3 is 18 amino acids.

The chain employs TRBV10-3 and TRBJ2-3; D uncertain. Germline V gives CDR1 ENHRY, CDR2 SYGVKD. This CDR3 is 12 amino acids long. Between the trimmed V and J ends, which lost 11 bases and 2 bases, there was a span of 11 bases. The DNA of the CDR3 is TGTGCCGCCCGGTCCGACACAGATACGCAGTATTTT. Residues: CAARSDTDTQYF.

The genes are TRBV4-3 and TRBJ2-7; 9 bases line up with TRBD1. Germline trimming cut 0 bases from V and 5 bases from J; bases unmatched to any gene: 5. The CDR3 loop spans 15 amino acids. Germline loops: CDR1 LGHNA, CDR2 YSLEER. CDR3 amino acids: CASSQEGQGGHEQYF. CDR3 nucleotide sequence: TGCGCCAGCAGCCAAGAGGGACAGGGAGGCCACGAGCAGTACTTC.

The V call is TRBV9, the J call TRBJ2-1; D remains unclear. The ends were cut back, 2 bases at V and 7 bases at J, with 10 bases in the middle. The CDR3 totals 13 residues. The V gene's germline CDR1 is SGDLS and CDR2 YYNGEE. The CDR3 DNA follows: TGTGCCAGCAGCGTTTTAATGTGGAATGAGCAGTTCTTC. Its translation is CASSVLMWNEQFF.

The CDR3 is CASTPGRGIVDQPQHF. CDR3 bases: TGTGCCAGCACCCCTGGCCGGGGTATCGTGGATCAGCCCCAGCATTTT. The chain recombines TRBV16 with TRBJ1-5, with D hard to call. The CDR3 is made up of 16 amino acids. Germline assignment: CDR1 KGHSY and CDR2 FQNENV. V dropped 7 bases and J dropped 5 bases, with 21 bases sitting between them.